These T cell receptor beta chains were read from a single sample in a study of OX40 agonist ivuxolimab in advanced cancers. The table came from immunoSEQ multiplex PCR; TCRdb's copy has only in-frame clones and leaves some out. The table includes fewer than 90,000 clones, about 88% detected once. This specimen consisted of CD4+ or CD8+ T cells sorted from blood, obtained in a trial of the OX40 agonist ivuxolimab. These receptors all stem from an adult with an advanced solid tumor such as melanoma, head and neck, liver or kidney cancer. Both conserved end residues are part of each CDR3. A D gene is named only where the DNA matches it firmly. Expanded clones are given a class, and other clones once, few, many or no size at all.

TRBV5-8,NA,TRBJ1-1,16,TRBD1,CASSPGQGPSYTEAFF,TGTGCCAGCAGCCCGGGACAGGGTCCCTCTTACACTGAAGCTTTCTTT
TRBV15,NA,TRBJ1-2,13,NA,CATRDGGVDGYTF,TGTGCCACCAGAGACGGGGGCGTGGATGGCTACACCTTC
TRBV11-2,NA,TRBJ2-1,15,TRBD2,CASSLATGGRDEQFF,TGTGCCAGCAGCTTAGCAACGGGGGGAAGGGATGAGCAGTTCTTC
TRBV2,NA,TRBJ2-5,16,TRBD2,CASISNPGGSGETQYF,TGTGCCAGCATATCCAACCCGGGGGGTAGTGGGGAGACCCAGTACTTC
TRBV6-5,NA,TRBJ2-3,15,TRBD1,CASRGRGGLTDTQYF,TGTGCCAGCAGGGGGAGAGGGGGCCTGACAGATACGCAGTATTTT
TRBV6-1,NA,TRBJ2-2,15,TRBD2,CASIKERGNTGELFF,TGTGCCAGCATCAAGGAGCGGGGGAACACCGGGGAGCTGTTTTTT
TRBV28,NA,TRBJ1-4,19,NA,CASSFFEITGTAENEKLFF,TGTGCCAGCAGTTTTTTCGAAATAACCGGGACGGCAGAGAATGAAAAACTGTTTTTT
TRBV6-5,NA,TRBJ1-3,15,NA,CASSYSGRAGNTIYF,TGTGCCAGCAGTTACTCGGGCAGAGCGGGAAACACCATATATTTT
TRBV5-4,NA,TRBJ1-6,16,NA,CASRPDRSSYNSPLHF,TGTGCCAGCAGGCCCGACAGAAGCTCCTATAATTCACCCCTCCACTTT
TRBV2,NA,TRBJ2-5,15,TRBD1,CASSGDRGEKETQYF,TGTGCCAGCAGCGGGGACAGGGGGGAGAAAGAGACCCAGTACTTC
TRBV27,NA,TRBJ1-1,14,NA,CASSKIPKNTEAFF,TGTGCCAGCAGTAAGATCCCAAAGAACACTGAAGCTTTCTTT
TRBV5-5,NA,TRBJ2-3,17,TRBD2,CASSLTGSGASTDTQYF,TGTGCCAGCAGCTTGACGGGTAGCGGGGCTAGCACAGATACGCAGTATTTT
TRBV27,NA,TRBJ1-2,15,NA,CASSLDRGGSGGYTF,TGTGCCAGCAGTTTAGACCGGGGGGGATCGGGTGGCTACACCTTC
TRBV11-2,NA,TRBJ2-3,16,TRBD2,CASSSDRLAGADTQYF,TGTGCCAGCAGCTCTGACCGACTAGCCGGGGCAGATACGCAGTATTTT
TRBV6-8,NA,TRBJ2-1,13,NA,CASSYSMGHEQFF,TGTGCCAGCAGTTACTCGATGGGCCATGAGCAGTTCTTC
TRBV19,NA,TRBJ1-1,16,TRBD1,CASSIAPTGTNTEAFF,TGTGCCAGTAGTATAGCCCCGACAGGGACGAACACTGAAGCTTTCTTT
TRBV6-5,NA,TRBJ2-2,16,NA,CASSYSGRAGTGELFF,TGTGCCAGCAGTTACTCTGGCAGGGCGGGGACCGGGGAGCTGTTTTTT
TRBV10-3,NA,TRBJ1-2,15,TRBD1,CAIRNLAGGDYGYTF,TGTGCCATCAGAAATCTTGCAGGGGGCGACTATGGCTACACCTTC
TRBV5-4,NA,TRBJ2-2,16,TRBD2,CASSSLVGGEVGELFF,TGTGCCAGCAGCTCCCTGGTTGGGGGGGAGGTCGGGGAGCTGTTTTTT
TRBV11-1,once,TRBJ2-3,16,NA,CASSSGGTGFTDTQYF,TGTGCCAGCAGCTCCGGGGGGACAGGCTTCACAGATACGCAGTATTTT
TRBV18,NA,TRBJ1-3,15,NA,CASSSDDSAGNTIYF,TGTGCCAGCTCATCCGACGACAGTGCTGGAAACACCATATATTTT
TRBV19,NA,TRBJ1-4,16,NA,CASSDAGITPNEKLFF,TGTGCCAGTAGTGACGCCGGGATCACCCCTAATGAAAAACTGTTTTTT
TRBV4-1,NA,TRBJ2-2,16,TRBD2,CASSQDIAGMTGELFF,TGCGCCAGCAGCCAAGATATAGCGGGGATGACCGGGGAGCTGTTTTTT
TRBV18,NA,TRBJ1-1,13,NA,CASSPSAGEKAFF,TGTGCCAGCTCACCCTCCGCCGGGGAGAAAGCTTTCTTT
TRBV7-9,NA,TRBJ2-7,15,NA,CASSSRGPPPYEQYF,TGTGCCAGCAGCTCCCGGGGCCCGCCTCCCTACGAGCAGTACTTC
TRBV7-6,NA,TRBJ2-7,15,NA,CASSPRGAVIYEQYF,TGTGCCAGCAGTCCTCGGGGGGCGGTCATCTACGAGCAGTACTTC
TRBV29-1,NA,TRBJ1-2,15,TRBD1,CSVSGTGGGWHGYTF,TGCAGCGTTTCCGGGACAGGGGGAGGTTGGCATGGCTACACCTTC
TRBV7-8,NA,TRBJ1-2,16,NA,CASSLREGYRDGSYTF,TGTGCCAGCAGCTTACGGGAGGGATACAGGGATGGTAGCTACACCTTC
TRBV13,few,TRBJ1-1,14,TRBD1,CASSPRTGYTEAFF,TGTGCCAGCAGCCCCCGGACAGGGTACACTGAAGCTTTCTTT